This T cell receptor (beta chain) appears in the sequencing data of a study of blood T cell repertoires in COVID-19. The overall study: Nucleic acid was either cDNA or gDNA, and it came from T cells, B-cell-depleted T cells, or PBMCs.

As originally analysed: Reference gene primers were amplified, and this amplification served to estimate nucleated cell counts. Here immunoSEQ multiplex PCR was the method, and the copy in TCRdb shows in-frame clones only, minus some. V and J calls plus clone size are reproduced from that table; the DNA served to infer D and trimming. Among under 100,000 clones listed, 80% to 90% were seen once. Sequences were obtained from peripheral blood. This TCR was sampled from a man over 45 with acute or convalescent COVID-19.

CDR3 amino acids: CASSVDRGIFYGYTF. The DNA of the CDR3 is TGTGCCAGTAGTGTCGACAGGGGGATTTTCTATGGCTACACCTTC. The chain combines TRBV19 with TRBJ1-2, with 9 nucleotides matching TRBD1. The CDR3 runs 15 residues. CDR1 and CDR2 (germline): LNHDA, SQIVND (reference sequence). The V gene end was trimmed by 5 bases and the J gene end by 4 bases; junction bases not matched to a gene: 8.